This TCR beta chain was profiled in a study of blood T cell repertoires in COVID-19. In the study overall: COVID-19 samples collected from the United States, Italy and Spain covered acute and convalescent phases. Nucleic acid was either cDNA or gDNA, and it came from T cells, B-cell-depleted T cells, or PBMCs.

V gave up 6 bases and J gave up 4 bases, with 18 bases separating them. The length of the CDR3 is 15 residues. Germline V CDR1 and CDR2: MNHEY, SMNVEV (reference sequence). Authors' analysis steps: Researchers report that nucleated cell counts were estimated from reference gene primer amplification. Produced via immunoSEQ multiplex PCR; TCRdb's table is partial and in-frame only. D and trimming come from the DNA, and the V and J calls and clone size come from that table. The data contain approximately 140,000 clones, approximately 88% of them singletons. The V gene is TRBV27, the J gene TRBJ2-5; D gene uncertain. This TCR derives from a woman aged 80 or over with acute or convalescent COVID-19. Sample: peripheral blood. CDR3 in DNA: TGTGCCAGCAGACCCGGGTCGCTCATATTAGAGACCCAGTACTTC. Translation gives CASRPGSLILETQYF.